Described below is a single TCR beta chain sequence and its context. The antigen is not known. The source of the sample is a study of T cells in Graves' hyperthyroidism and ophthalmopathy. At the level of the study: The blood sample was taken at first diagnosis, before treatment began. Study-level findings and limits: From stable hyperthyroidism, ophthalmopathy was separated by a 13 V-J model. Blood also showed most of the thyroid clonotypes that were expanded above 0.001. Ophthalmopathy was identified by the model a median about 6.8 months ahead of onset.

Template material for amplifying TCR beta CDR3 regions consisted of RNA transcripts. Carried out on the TCR CDR3, a first-round RT-PCR used the HTBI primer set. Each CDR3 protein is one row after TCRdb ran MiXCR on the multiplex PCR reads. The data show some 620,000 distinct CDR3 sequences, around 15% seen once. The germline CDR1 and CDR2 sequences are SGHRS and YFSETQ. The CDR3 loop spans 16 amino acids. V shed 2 bases and J 4 bases; nucleotides not matched to a gene: 7. The rearrangement uses TRBV5-1 and TRBJ2-2, with TRBD2 matching over 8 bases. This sequence was found in a woman aged 25-40 years with Graves' hyperthyroidism. The source material was blood. The CDR3 nucleotides are TGCGCCAGCAGCTTCGTAAGCGGGAGCGGCACCGGGGAGCTGTTTTTT. The encoded protein is CASSFVSGSGTGELFF.